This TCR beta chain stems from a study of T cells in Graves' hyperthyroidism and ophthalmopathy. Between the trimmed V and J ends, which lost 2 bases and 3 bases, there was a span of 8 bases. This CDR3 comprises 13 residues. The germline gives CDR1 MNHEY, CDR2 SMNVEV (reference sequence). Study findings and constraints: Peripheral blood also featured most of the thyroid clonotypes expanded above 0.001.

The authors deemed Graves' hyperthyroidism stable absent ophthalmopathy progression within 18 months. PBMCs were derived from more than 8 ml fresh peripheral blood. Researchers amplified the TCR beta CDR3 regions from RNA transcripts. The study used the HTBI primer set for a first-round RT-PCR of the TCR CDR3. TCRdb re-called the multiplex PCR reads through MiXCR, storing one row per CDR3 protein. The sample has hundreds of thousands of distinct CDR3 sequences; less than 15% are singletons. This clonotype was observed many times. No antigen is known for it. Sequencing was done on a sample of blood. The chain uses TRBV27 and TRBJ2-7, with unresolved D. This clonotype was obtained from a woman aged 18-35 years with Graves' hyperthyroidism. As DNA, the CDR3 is TGTGCCAGCAGTTTAGGACCGGACTACGAGCAGTACTTC. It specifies CASSLGPDYEQYF.